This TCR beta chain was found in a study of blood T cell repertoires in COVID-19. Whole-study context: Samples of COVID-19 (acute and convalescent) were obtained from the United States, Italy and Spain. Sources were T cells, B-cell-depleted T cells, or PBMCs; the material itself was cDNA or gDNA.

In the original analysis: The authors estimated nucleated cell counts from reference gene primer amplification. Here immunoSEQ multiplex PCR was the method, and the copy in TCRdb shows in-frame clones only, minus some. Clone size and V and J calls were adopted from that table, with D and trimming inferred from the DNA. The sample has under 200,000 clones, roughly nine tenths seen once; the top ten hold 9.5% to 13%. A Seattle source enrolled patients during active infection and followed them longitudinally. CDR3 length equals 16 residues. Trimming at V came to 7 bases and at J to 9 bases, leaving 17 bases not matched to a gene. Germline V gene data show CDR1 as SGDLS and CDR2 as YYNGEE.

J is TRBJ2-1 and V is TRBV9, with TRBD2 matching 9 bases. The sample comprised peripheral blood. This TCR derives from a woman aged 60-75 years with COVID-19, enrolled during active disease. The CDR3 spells CASGLGELAGLFEQFF. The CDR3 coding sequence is TGTGCCAGCGGCCTCGGGGAGCTAGCGGGGCTTTTTGAGCAGTTCTTC.